This T cell receptor (beta chain) was identified in a study of T cell responses to AZD1222 COVID-19 vaccine. Sequencing was performed with immunoSEQ multiplex PCR; in TCRdb, only in-frame clones are kept and a portion is missing. The sample has 45,000 to 65,000 clones; 80% are singletons. The clonotype was recovered from an adult who received the AZD1222 COVID-19 vaccine. Sequencing was performed on peripheral blood, taken 28 days after the second AZD1222 dose.

The CDR3 loop is CASSLLSGNYGYTF. The CDR3, as DNA: TGTGCCAGCAGTTTATTATCGGGGAACTATGGCTACACCTTC. The chain links TRBV28 to TRBJ1-2, with D unresolved. This CDR3 comprises 14 residues. Germline V gene sequence: CDR1 MDHEN, CDR2 SYDVKM. V was cut by 1 base and J by 2 bases, with 8 bases left in between.